One sample yielded the 28 T cell receptor beta chains listed below, sequenced in a study of CD8+ T cells in alopecia areata. In each case, RNA was isolated and then reverse transcribed into cDNA as the sequencing template. Repertoires were generated with immunoSEQ multiplex PCR, while TCRdb's copy carries only in-frame clones and drops some. Of 140,000 to 150,000 clones listed, 40% to 65% are singletons. The material was CD4+ T cells sorted from blood, obtained at week 0. The receptors shown here come from a human donor with alopecia areata.

The chain has TRBV7-8 and TRBJ2-2; 8 bases are shared with TRBD1. CDR1 and CDR2 (germline): SGHVS, FQNEAQ. This CDR3 contains 15 residues. V shed 3 bases, J shed 6 bases, and the junction held 6 bases outside the gene matches. For the CDR3, the DNA is TGTGCCAGCAGCTTTCAGGGGGCGCGGTCCGGGGAGCTGTTTTTT. Translated, it gives CASSFQGARSGELFF.

DNA for the CDR3: TGTGCCAGCAGGTCCTCGGGGGCAGCTAATGAAAAACTGTTTTTT. Protein product: CASRSSGAANEKLFF. The chain carries TRBV6-1 and TRBJ1-4; a possible D gene is TRBD1 (6 bases). The CDR3 loop spans 15 amino acids. In germline, CDR1 is MNHNS, CDR2 SASEGT. Deletions cut 6 bases from V and 3 bases from J, with 14 bases between.

This rearrangement joins TRBV20-1 to TRBJ2-7, with D tentatively TRBD1 (6 bases). Germline V gene sequence: CDR1 DFQATT, CDR2 SNEGSKA (reference sequence). V was cut by 5 bases and J by 7 bases, with 12 bases left in between. This CDR3 comprises 11 residues. The chain's CDR3 is CSAYRVGEQYF. Here the CDR3 DNA reads TGCAGTGCTTACAGGGTCGGGGAGCAGTACTTC.

This clone has only a few counts. This chain joins TRBV5-4 and TRBJ2-2, with TRBD2 matching over 8 bases. Trimming at V came to 4 bases and at J to 8 bases, leaving 10 bases not matched to a gene. This CDR3 region has 15 residues. The germline gives CDR1 SGHNT, CDR2 YYREEE (reference sequence). The chain's CDR3 is CASSTGGRPGGELFF. The CDR3 DNA is TGTGCCAGCAGCACTGGCGGGAGGCCGGGAGGGGAGCTGTTTTTT.

This clone was seen a few times. The V gene is TRBV5-1, the J gene TRBJ1-1; possibly TRBD1 for D (6 bases). V lost 0 bases, J lost 7 bases, and 13 bases lay in between. Germline CDR1 SGHRS, CDR2 YFSETQ. The CDR3 runs 14 residues. CDR3 DNA sequence: TGCGCCAGCAGCTTGGAGGCAGGGGTTATTGAAGCTTTCTTT. Amino acid sequence: CASSLEAGVIEAFF.

The chain is built from TRBV9 and TRBJ2-6; D tentatively reads TRBD1 or TRBD2 (5 bases each). The CDR3 covers 17 residues. V lost 4 bases, J lost 0 bases, and 14 bases lay in between. Germline V gene sequence: CDR1 SGDLS, CDR2 YYNGEE. The chain's CDR3 is CASSPRDLLSGANVLTF. The CDR3 DNA follows: TGTGCCAGCAGCCCACGGGACCTGCTCTCTGGGGCCAACGTCCTGACTTTC.

The V and J genes are TRBV10-3 and TRBJ2-3, with 13 bases that match TRBD2. The germline V gene has CDR1 ENHRY and CDR2 SYGVKD. Trimming removed 5 bases from V and 6 bases from J; junction bases left unmatched: 8. The CDR3 runs 16 residues. The CDR3 protein is CAISPWTSGSPDTQYF. The DNA for the CDR3 is TGTGCCATCAGTCCATGGACTAGCGGGAGCCCCGATACGCAGTATTTT.

The sample holds one count of this clone. The chain employs TRBV25-1 and TRBJ2-5; TRBD2 is a possible D gene (5 bases). The germline gives CDR1 MGHDK, CDR2 SYGVNS. The CDR3 is 13 residues long. The CDR3 DNA reads TGTGCTACTAACTTCGGGGTTCAAGAGACCCAGTACTTC. It is translated as CATNFGVQETQYF.

This clone was recorded at least ten times. The V gene is TRBV4-2, the J gene TRBJ2-7; weak D call: TRBD2 (5 bases). This CDR3 is 17 amino acids long. Germline V gives CDR1 LGHNA, CDR2 YNFKEQ. The germline V and J ends were trimmed by 1 base and 3 bases, with 19 bases remaining between them. CDR3 region: CASSQADLRRAVYEQYF. The CDR3, as DNA: TGTGCCAGCAGCCAAGCCGACCTGCGACGAGCGGTCTACGAGCAGTACTTC.

The rearrangement links TRBV5-1 to TRBJ2-1, with D unresolved. Trimming pared 0 bases from V and 8 bases from J, leaving 9 bases between. Germline CDR1 reads SGHRS; CDR2 reads YFSETQ. This CDR3 contains 13 residues. The CDR3 protein is CASSLAGRDEQFF. The CDR3 DNA is TGCGCCAGCAGCTTGGCCGGACGGGATGAGCAGTTCTTC.

V usage is TRBV29-1 and J usage is TRBJ2-3; D is ambiguous. V dropped 4 bases and J dropped 4 bases, with 6 bases sitting between them. This CDR3 has 11 amino acids. From germline, CDR1 is SQVTM and CDR2 ANQGSEA. This chain's CDR3 is CSVVVADTQYF. DNA of the CDR3: TGCAGCGTTGTTGTGGCAGATACGCAGTATTTT.

In this sample, this clone turned up once. This chain connects TRBV9 to TRBJ2-3; 7 nucleotides agree with TRBD1. V was pared by 4 bases and J by 2 bases, with 7 bases of the junction left unmatched. This CDR3 has 15 amino acids. Germline CDR1 reads SGDLS; CDR2 reads YYNGEE. The chain's CDR3 is CASSSPQGYTDTQYF. The CDR3 region has the DNA TGTGCCAGCAGCTCCCCACAGGGGTACACAGATACGCAGTATTTT.

CDR3 nucleotide sequence: TGCAGCGCGGGGTACTTAAGGGAGACCCAGTACTTC. Its protein is CSAGYLRETQYF. This chain connects TRBV29-1 to TRBJ2-5; D is possibly TRBD2 (5 bases). Trimming cost V 7 bases and J 5 bases, with 14 bases left between them. CDR3 length: 12 amino acids. Germline loops: CDR1 SQVTM, CDR2 ANQGSEA.

This clone showed up just a few times. This chain uses TRBV28 with TRBJ2-7; TRBD2 might be the D (5 bases). Trimming shortened V by 4 bases and J by 1 base, and 11 bases separated the two germline ends. Per germline, CDR1 MDHEN and CDR2 SYDVKM. This CDR3 comprises 14 residues. The CDR3 loop is CASSSPGISYEQYF. The CDR3 DNA reads as TGTGCCAGCAGTTCGCCCGGGATTTCCTACGAGCAGTACTTC.

The rearrangement links TRBV5-1 to TRBJ2-2, with 15 positions matching TRBD2. Looked up from germline, CDR1 is SGHRS and CDR2 is YFSETQ. Germline trimming cut 4 bases from V and 4 bases from J; bases unmatched to any gene: 2. The CDR3 sequence is 16 residues long. The CDR3 protein is CASSPGLAGGTGELFF. CDR3 in DNA: TGCGCCAGCAGCCCGGGACTAGCGGGAGGCACCGGGGAGCTGTTTTTT.

Only a few counts were recorded for this clone. The V gene is TRBV29-1, the J gene TRBJ2-7; 8 bases are a match to TRBD1. Germline V gene lookup returns CDR1 SQVTM and CDR2 ANQGSEA. The CDR3 totals 13 residues. Unmatched junction bases numbered 11, after V lost 4 bases and J lost 9 bases. This chain's CDR3 is CSVGDRRASGQYF. CDR3 sequence (DNA): TGCAGCGTTGGGGACAGGAGGGCGTCTGGGCAGTACTTC.

The rearrangement links TRBV30 to TRBJ1-5, with D uncertain. V was trimmed by 5 bases and J by 6 bases, leaving 11 bases between them. The CDR3 runs 12 residues. The germline gives CDR1 GTSNPN, CDR2 SVGIG (reference sequence). DNA of the CDR3: TGTGCCTGGGGCAGCAGATCTCAGCCCCAGCATTTT. It encodes CAWGSRSQPQHF.

This rearrangement joins TRBV7-2 to TRBJ2-3, with D possibly TRBD2 on 7 matching bases. The V end was cut by 4 bases, the J end by 0 bases, with 17 bases between. The CDR3 consists of 17 residues. Germline V CDR1 and CDR2: SGHTA, FQGNSA. This CDR3 is CASSSRKGGTSTDTQYF. The DNA for the CDR3 is TGTGCCAGCAGCTCACGCAAGGGGGGGACTAGCACAGATACGCAGTATTTT.

The chain joins TRBV25-1 to TRBJ1-1; D uncertain. Germline values: CDR1 MGHDK, CDR2 SYGVNS. V shed 5 bases and J shed 4 bases, with 11 bases lying between them. The CDR3 totals 13 residues. CDR3 in amino acids: CASSKAASTEAFF. CDR3 DNA sequence: TGTGCCAGCAGTAAGGCCGCCTCCACTGAAGCTTTCTTT.

The J gene is TRBJ2-5, the V gene TRBV14; the D gene is possibly TRBD1 (6 bases). This CDR3 has 14 amino acids. Trimming took off 1 base at V and 7 bases at J, with 13 bases between the two ends. Germline V gene sequence: CDR1 SGHDN, CDR2 FVKESK. The CDR3 protein is CASSQAGARGTQYF. As DNA, the CDR3 is TGTGCCAGCAGCCAAGCTGGCGCCAGGGGGACCCAGTACTTC.

This clone was picked up a small number of times. The V and J genes are TRBV5-1 and TRBJ1-5, with 7 bases matching TRBD1. CDR1 SGHRS and CDR2 YFSETQ come from the germline V gene. V was clipped by 4 bases and J by 5 bases; unmatched bases: 6. The CDR3 is 14 residues long. CDR3 residues: CASSLEQGHQPQHF. The CDR3 nucleotides are TGCGCCAGCAGCCTGGAACAGGGGCATCAGCCCCAGCATTTT.

The chain carries TRBV9 and TRBJ1-2, with 12 positions matching TRBD1. The germline CDR1 and CDR2 sequences are SGDLS and YYNGEE. V lost 3 bases, J lost 8 bases, and 8 bases stayed unmatched. The CDR3 runs to 15 residues. The CDR3 DNA reads as TGTGCCAGCAGCGCACCGGGACAGGGGGCGCAGGGCTACACCTTC. It encodes CASSAPGQGAQGYTF.

This clone was observed a handful of times. The chain carries TRBV6-1 and TRBJ2-1; 9 bases align to TRBD1. The CDR3 sequence is 14 residues long. Germline trimming cut 4 bases from V and 7 bases from J; bases unmatched to any gene: 5. Germline CDR1 reads MNHNS; CDR2 reads SASEGT. This CDR3 is CASSGGTGSNEQFF. The DNA of the CDR3 is TGTGCCAGCAGTGGGGGGACAGGGAGTAATGAGCAGTTCTTC.

The J gene is TRBJ2-2, the V gene TRBV10-3; 10 nucleotides match TRBD1. Germline CDR1 reads ENHRY; CDR2 reads SYGVKD. The CDR3 has 17 residues. Trimming cost V 4 bases and J 3 bases; bases outside gene matches: 8. For the CDR3, the DNA is TGTGCCATCAGTGGACAGGGGGCGCATGGGTACACCGGGGAGCTGTTTTTT. Translated: CAISGQGAHGYTGELFF.

The chain is built from TRBV15 and TRBJ2-7; D ambiguous. V lost 1 base and J 1 base, leaving 5 bases between the germline ends. CDR1 and CDR2 (germline): LNHNV, YYDKDF (reference sequence). CDR3 length equals 13 residues. CDR3 coding DNA: TGTGCCACCAGCAGAGCTGGGTCCTACGAGCAGTACTTC. It specifies CATSRAGSYEQYF.

The gene calls are TRBV4-2 and TRBJ1-5, with 10 bases that match TRBD1. Germline V gives CDR1 LGHNA, CDR2 YNFKEQ. The V gene end was trimmed by 2 bases and the J gene end by 8 bases; junction bases not matched to a gene: 9. The CDR3 contains 16 residues. The CDR3 DNA is TGTGCCAGCAGCCAAACCCCGACAGGGGGCTGGGAGCCCCAGCATTTT. It encodes CASSQTPTGGWEPQHF.

There are a few counts of this clone. The V call is TRBV2, the J call TRBJ2-2; D is unclear. This CDR3 has 14 amino acids. Per germline, CDR1 SNHLY and CDR2 FYNNEI. Trimming took 3 bases from V and 0 from J, leaving 5 bases between them. CDR3 sequence: CASSERTNTGELFF. The CDR3 DNA reads as TGTGCCAGCAGTGAGAGAACGAACACCGGGGAGCTGTTTTTT.

CDR3 DNA: TGCAGCGTTCACAACGGTCTCTCCAATGAGCAGTTCTTC. Its translation: CSVHNGLSNEQFF. The rearrangement uses TRBV29-1 and TRBJ2-1; no definite D call. V gave up 5 bases and J gave up 6 bases, with 14 bases separating them. Germline-derived CDR1 and CDR2 are SQVTM and ANQGSEA. The CDR3 sequence is 13 residues long.